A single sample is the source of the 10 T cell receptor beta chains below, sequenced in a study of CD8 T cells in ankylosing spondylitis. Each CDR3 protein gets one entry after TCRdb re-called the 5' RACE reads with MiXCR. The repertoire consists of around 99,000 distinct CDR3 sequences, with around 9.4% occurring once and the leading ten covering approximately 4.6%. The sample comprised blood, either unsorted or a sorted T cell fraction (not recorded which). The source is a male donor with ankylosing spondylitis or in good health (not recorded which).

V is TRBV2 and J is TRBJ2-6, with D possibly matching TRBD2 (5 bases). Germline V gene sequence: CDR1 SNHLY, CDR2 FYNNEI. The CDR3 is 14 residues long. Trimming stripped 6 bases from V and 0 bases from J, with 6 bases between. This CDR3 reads CASRAVSGANVLTF. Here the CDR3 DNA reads TGTGCCAGCAGAGCGGTCTCTGGGGCCAACGTCCTGACTTTC.

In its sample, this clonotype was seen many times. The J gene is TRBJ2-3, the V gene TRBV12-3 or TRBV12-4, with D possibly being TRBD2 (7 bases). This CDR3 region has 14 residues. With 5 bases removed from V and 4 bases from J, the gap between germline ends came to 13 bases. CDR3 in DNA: TGTGCCAGCAGTCTGGGGGGGCGGGCAGATACGCAGTATTTT. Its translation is CASSLGGRADTQYF.

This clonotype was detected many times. The CDR3 spells CASSPRGDITDTQYF. For the CDR3, the DNA is TGTGCCAGCAGCCCGCGGGGGGATATAACAGATACGCAGTATTTT. This sequence joins TRBV3-1 and TRBJ2-3; 8 nucleotides align to TRBD2. The CDR3 is 15 amino acids. CDR1 and CDR2 from the germline V gene are LGHDT and YNNKEL (reference sequence). V lost 4 bases, J lost 3 bases, and 6 bases stayed unmatched.

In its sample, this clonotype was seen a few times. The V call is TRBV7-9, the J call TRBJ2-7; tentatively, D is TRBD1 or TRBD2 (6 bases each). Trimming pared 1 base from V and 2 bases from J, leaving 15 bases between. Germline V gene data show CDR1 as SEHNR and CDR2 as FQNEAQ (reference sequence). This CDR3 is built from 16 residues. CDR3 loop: CASSLGTGGATYEQYF. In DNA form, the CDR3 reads TGTGCCAGCAGCTTAGGCACCGGGGGCGCGACCTACGAGCAGTACTTC.

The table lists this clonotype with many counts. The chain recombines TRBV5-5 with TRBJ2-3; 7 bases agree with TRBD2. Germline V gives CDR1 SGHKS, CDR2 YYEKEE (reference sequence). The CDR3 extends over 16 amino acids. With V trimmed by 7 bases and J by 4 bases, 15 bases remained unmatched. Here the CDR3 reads CASSFPVGGVSDTQYF. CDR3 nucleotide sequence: TGTGCCAGCTCCTTCCCGGTTGGGGGGGTCTCAGATACGCAGTATTTT.

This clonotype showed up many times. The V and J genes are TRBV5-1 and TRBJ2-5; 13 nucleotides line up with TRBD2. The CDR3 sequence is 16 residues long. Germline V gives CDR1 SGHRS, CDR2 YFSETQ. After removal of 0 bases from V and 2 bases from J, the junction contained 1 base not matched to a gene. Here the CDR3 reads CASSLGLAGGQETQYF. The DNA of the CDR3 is TGCGCCAGCAGCTTGGGACTAGCGGGGGGACAAGAGACCCAGTACTTC.

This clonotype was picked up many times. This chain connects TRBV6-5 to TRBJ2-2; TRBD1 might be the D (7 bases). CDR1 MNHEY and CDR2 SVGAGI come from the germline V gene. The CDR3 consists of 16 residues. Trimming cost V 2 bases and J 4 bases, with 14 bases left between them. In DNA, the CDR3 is TGTGCCAGCAGTTACCAGGGGGGCCTGGGCACCGGGGAGCTGTTTTTT. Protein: CASSYQGGLGTGELFF.

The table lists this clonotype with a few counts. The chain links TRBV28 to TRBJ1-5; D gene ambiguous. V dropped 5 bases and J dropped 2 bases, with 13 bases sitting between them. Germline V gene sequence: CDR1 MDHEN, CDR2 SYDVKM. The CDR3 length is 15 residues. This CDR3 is CASSPRDIRNQPQHF. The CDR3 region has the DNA TGTGCCAGCAGTCCCCGAGACATTCGCAATCAGCCCCAGCATTTT.

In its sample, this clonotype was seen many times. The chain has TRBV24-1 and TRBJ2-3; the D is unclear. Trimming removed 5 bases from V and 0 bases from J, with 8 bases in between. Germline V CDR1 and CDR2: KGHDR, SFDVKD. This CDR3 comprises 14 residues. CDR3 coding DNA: TGTGCCACCAGTGCACCTATTAGCACAGATACGCAGTATTTT. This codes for CATSAPISTDTQYF.

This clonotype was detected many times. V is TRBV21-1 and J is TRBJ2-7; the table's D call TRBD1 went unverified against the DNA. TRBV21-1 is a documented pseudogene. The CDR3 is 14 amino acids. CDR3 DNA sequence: TGTGCCAGCAGCAAGGGGACAGAGGGTCTCGAGCAGTACTTC. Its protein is CASSKGTEGLEQYF.